Below, 17 T cell receptor beta chains from the same sample are listed, as sequenced in a study of T cells in Graves' hyperthyroidism and ophthalmopathy (dated by TCRdb to about 2019). Receptor libraries were prepared by multiplex PCR. The sequencing machine was an Illumina HiSeq 2000. TCR beta CDR3 regions were amplified from RNA transcripts. A first-round RT-PCR of the TCR CDR3 used the HTBI primer set with the Qiagen OneStep RT-PCR kit. TCRdb's own reprocessing of the public reads used fastp at Q25 and MiXCR and kept productive beta chains. A single entry per CDR3 protein holds the most common genes and DNA from its merged rows. The sample table lists about 380,000 distinct CDR3 sequences, approximately 12% of them with a count of one. The leading ten clones occupy more than 20% of the sample. Sequenced: blood. The receptors originated from a man aged 30-40 years with Graves' hyperthyroidism that later progressed to Graves' ophthalmopathy.

This clonotype has a count of ten or more. V and J are TRBV12-3 or TRBV12-4 and TRBJ1-6; D not certain. The CDR3 consists of 12 residues. V was pared by 3 bases and J by 8 bases, with 5 bases between. The CDR3 spells CASSFTHSPLHF. CDR3 nucleotide sequence: TGTGCCAGCAGTTTTACTCATTCACCCCTCCACTTT.

This clonotype was seen more than once but under ten times. The chain employs TRBV5-1 and TRBJ2-1, with 10 bases identical to TRBD2. The CDR3 has 13 residues. Germline trimming cut 4 bases from V and 7 bases from J; bases unmatched to any gene: 2. Germline V lookup: CDR1 SGHRS, CDR2 YFSETQ. In DNA, the CDR3 is TGCGCCAGCAGCGATAGCGGGGGGAATGAGCAGTTCTTC. Its protein is CASSDSGGNEQFF.

The chain has TRBV7-2 and TRBJ2-7; 10 nucleotides line up with TRBD1. The J segment lost 2 bases and the V segment lost 3 bases, leaving 4 bases of the junction unmatched. Germline CDR1 is SGHTA and CDR2 is FQGNSA. The CDR3 consists of 15 residues. The CDR3 protein is CASSLIGTGAYEQYF. DNA for the CDR3: TGTGCCAGCAGCTTGATCGGGACAGGGGCCTACGAGCAGTACTTC. Complete variable domain (other parts from reference TRBV7-2 and TRBJ2-7): GAGVSQSPSNKVTEKGKDVELRCDPISGHTALYWYRQSLGQGLEFLIYFQGNSAPDKSGLPSDRFSAERTGGSVSTLTIQRTQQEDSAVYLCASSLIGTGAYEQYFGPGTRLTVT.

The V gene is TRBV6-1, the J gene TRBJ1-2; D gene unclear. The CDR3 is 15 residues long. Germline V gives CDR1 MNHNS, CDR2 SASEGT. V gave up 6 bases and J gave up 4 bases, with 18 bases separating them. The CDR3 sequence: CASSPLAVLGYGYTF. CDR3 coding DNA: TGTGCCAGCAGCCCCTTAGCAGTCTTGGGCTATGGCTACACCTTC.

The V call is TRBV4-1, the J call TRBJ1-4, with D possibly matching TRBD1 (5 bases). Per germline, CDR1 MGHRA and CDR2 YSYEKL. CDR3 length: 17 residues. V was clipped by 0 bases and J by 0 bases, with 11 bases between them. The CDR3 region is CASSQDEQGPTNEKLFF. The CDR3 nucleotides read TGCGCCAGCAGCCAAGATGAGCAGGGCCCAACTAATGAAAAACTGTTTTTT.

In this sample, this clonotype turned up many times. The rearrangement joins TRBV28 to TRBJ2-4; D may be TRBD1 (6 bases). Trimming took off 0 bases at V and 3 bases at J, with 9 bases between the two ends. The CDR3 runs 15 residues. The germline gives CDR1 MDHEN, CDR2 SYDVKM. This chain's CDR3 is CASSLWDSLKNIQYF. CDR3 coding DNA: TGTGCCAGCAGTTTATGGGACAGCCTCAAAAACATTCAGTACTTC. Looking up the rest from reference TRBV28 and TRBJ2-4 gives the full variable domain: DVKVTQSSRYLVKRTGEKVFLECVQDMDHENMFWYRQDPGLGLRLIYFSYDVKMKEKGDIPEGYSVSREKKERFSLILESASTNQTSMYLCASSLWDSLKNIQYFGAGTRLSVL.

This clonotype was detected many times. This chain links TRBV29-1 with TRBJ2-2, with TRBD2 matching 9 bases. The CDR3 contains 16 residues. Per the germline V gene, CDR1 is SQVTM and CDR2 is ANQGSEA. V lost 4 bases and J lost 0; bases outside the gene matches: 6. The CDR3 nucleotides read TGCAGCGTTGTAGGGGCTAGCGGGGCGAACACCGGGGAGCTGTTTTTT. Its translation: CSVVGASGANTGELFF.

This clonotype was recorded a few times. The chain employs TRBV15 and TRBJ1-6; D not certain. The CDR3 length is 13 residues. The germline V and J ends were trimmed by 0 bases and 11 bases, with 8 bases remaining between them. The germline CDR1 and CDR2 sequences are LNHNV and YYDKDF (reference sequence). CDR3 amino acids: CATSRDTTTPLHF. For the CDR3, the DNA is TGTGCCACCAGCAGAGATACCACGACACCCCTCCACTTT.

This chain joins TRBV9 and TRBJ2-1, with 7 bases matching TRBD1. This CDR3 comprises 16 residues. V trimming: 1 base; J trimming: 5 bases; junction bases outside the gene matches: 9. Germline V gives CDR1 SGDLS, CDR2 YYNGEE. The CDR3 loop reads CASSVPSTGRNNEQFF. CDR3 bases: TGTGCCAGCAGCGTACCATCGACAGGGCGAAACAATGAGCAGTTCTTC.

This clonotype occurred many times. The gene calls are TRBV3-1 and TRBJ1-6; no clear D. The CDR3 has 14 amino acids. Trimming shortened V by 1 base and J by 12 bases, and 13 bases separated the two germline ends. Per the germline V gene, CDR1 is LGHDT and CDR2 is YNNKEL (reference sequence). The CDR3 loop is CASSQGAAGVPLHF. In DNA form, the CDR3 reads TGTGCCAGCAGCCAAGGGGCAGCGGGAGTACCCCTCCACTTT.

This clonotype was recorded many times. The chain combines TRBV20-1 with TRBJ2-5; D gene ambiguous. V lost 5 bases and J 5 bases, leaving 15 bases between the germline ends. Germline V CDR1 and CDR2: DFQATT, SNEGSKA (reference sequence). The CDR3 length is 13 residues. Written as DNA, the CDR3 is TGCAGTGCTCCAAAGGAATTGGAGGAGACCCAGTACTTC. This translates into CSAPKELEETQYF.

This clonotype has at least ten counts. This chain joins TRBV11-1 and TRBJ2-1; 8 bases are shared with TRBD2. The CDR3 has 15 amino acids. The V and J ends lost 6 bases and 4 bases, in that order; junction bases with no gene match: 8. The germline V gene encodes CDR1 SGHAT and CDR2 FQDESV (reference sequence). CDR3 loop: CASSSLAGIYNEQFF. For the CDR3, the DNA is TGTGCCAGCAGTTCCTTAGCGGGGATATACAATGAGCAGTTCTTC.

A remark on this clonotype: This could be a read error, since a much larger clone is one nucleotide away. The V gene is TRBV30, the J gene TRBJ1-2; D is ambiguous. Germline V gene lookup returns CDR1 GTSNPN and CDR2 SVGIG (reference sequence). The CDR3 runs to 11 residues. CDR3 sequence reads: CTWSKVVGYTF. CDR3 sequence (DNA): TGTACCTGGAGTAAAGTGGTGGGCTACACCTTC.

This clonotype has at least ten counts. The chain's CDR3 is CASSLGTGWDTEAFF. The CDR3 nucleotides are TGTGCCAGCAGCTTGGGGACAGGGTGGGACACTGAAGCTTTCTTT. J is TRBJ1-1 and V is TRBV11-2; 9 bases agree with TRBD1. The CDR3 extends over 15 amino acids. Germline assignment: CDR1 SGHAT and CDR2 FQNNGV. V shed 3 bases and J 3 bases; nucleotides not matched to a gene: 5.

This clonotype was recorded many times. The chain has TRBV11-2 and TRBJ1-1, with D uncertain. The CDR3 totals 15 residues. Trimming shortened V by 5 bases and J by 3 bases, and 16 bases separated the two germline ends. The germline gives CDR1 SGHAT, CDR2 FQNNGV. CDR3 residues: CASSPQLAGHTEAFF. CDR3 nucleotides: TGTGCCAGCAGCCCGCAACTGGCCGGTCACACTGAAGCTTTCTTT.

This clonotype was counted at least ten times. The chain combines TRBV27 with TRBJ1-1; the match to TRBD1 covers 8 bases. The CDR3 spans 13 residues. With 10 bases clipped from V and 1 base from J, the junction kept 5 bases outside the gene matches. The germline V gene encodes CDR1 MNHEY and CDR2 SMNVEV (reference sequence). The CDR3: CATRQGTNTEAFF. CDR3 sequence (DNA): TGTGCCACCAGACAGGGGACGAACACTGAAGCTTTCTTT.

This clonotype occurred many times. The rearrangement links TRBV20-1 to TRBJ1-5; D is ambiguous. The CDR3 runs 12 residues. Trimming stripped 4 bases from V and 3 bases from J, with 7 bases between. CDR1 DFQATT and CDR2 SNEGSKA come from the germline V gene (reference sequence). The CDR3 loop is CSATGNNQPQHF. Here the CDR3 DNA reads TGCAGTGCTACGGGCAACAATCAGCCCCAGCATTTT.